The 10 T cell receptor beta chains below were found in one sample sequenced in a study of T cells in women clearing cervical HPV infection. Libraries were prepared by immunoSEQ multiplex PCR; TCRdb keeps only in-frame clonotypes and omits some of them. The repertoire table contains approximately 32,000 clones. The material sequenced was blood buffy coat. Receptors originate from a woman between 18 and 70 years old with a cervical HPV16 infection that either progressed to CIN3+ or cleared (not recorded which).

Remarks on this clone: The read terminates 3 residues ahead of where the CDR3 ends, so the germline J gene completes it. The chain has TRBV7-3 and TRBJ2-5, with D possibly being TRBD2 (5 bases). Germline values: CDR1 SGHTA, CDR2 FQGTGA. CDR3 length: 13 amino acids. V was clipped by 3 bases and J by 5 bases, with 10 bases between them. The sequenced CDR3 bases are TGTGCCAGCAGCTTTGGACCGGGGGAGACC. This codes for CASSFGPGET. From start to end, the CDR3 is CASSFGPGETQYF.

The DNA read from the CDR3 is TGTGCCAGCAGCCTGAAGGGTGGTTCCTCTTACGAG. Its protein product is CASSLKGGSSYE. The entire CDR3 is CASSLKGGSSYEQYF. This chain links TRBV12-3 or TRBV12-4 with TRBJ2-7; the D is unclear. The observed sequence ends 3 residues before the CDR3 terminus, with the missing tail filled in from the germline J gene. This CDR3 is 15 amino acids long. Trimming left V 6 bases short and J 4 bases short, with 19 bases between.

Remarks on this clone: The CDR3 end is not reached by the read, which stops 3 residues before it; the germline J gene fills it in. The rearrangement uses TRBV2 and TRBJ2-1, with 11 nucleotides matching TRBD2. Per germline, CDR1 SNHLY and CDR2 FYNNEI. The CDR3 totals 15 residues. Losses at the gene ends were 4 bases for V and 7 bases for J; bases not matched to a gene: 6. The CDR3 bases that were read are TGTGCCAGCAGTGTGGCTAGCGGGGGGTTGAATGAG. Protein product: CASSVASGGLNE. The CDR3 reads in full as CASSVASGGLNEQFF. Full variable domain (missing parts from reference TRBV2 and TRBJ2-1): EPEVTQTPSHQVTQMGQEVILRCVPISNHLYFYWYRQILGQKVEFLVSFYNNEISEKSEIFDDQFSVERPDGSNFTLKIRSTKLEDSAMYFCASSVASGGLNEQFFGPGTRLTVL.

A remark on this clone: The CDR3 end falls 3 residues outside the read, so it is completed with the germline J gene. The V call is TRBV7-8, the J call TRBJ2-1; D is unresolved. The CDR3 has 12 amino acids. The germline CDR1 and CDR2 sequences are SGHVS and FQNEAQ. V was clipped by 6 bases and J by 8 bases, with 11 bases between them. Partial CDR3 DNA: TGTGCCAGCAGTCCTAGGATCGATGAG. The encoded protein is CASSPRIDE. In full, the CDR3 is CASSPRIDEQFF.

Comment on this clone: The read comes to an end 3 residues before the CDR3 does, leaving the germline J gene to fill in the end. This chain connects TRBV20-1 to TRBJ2-5; TRBD2 matches at 8 bases. Looked up from germline, CDR1 is DFQATT and CDR2 is SNEGSKA (reference sequence). V lost 2 bases to trimming and J lost 2 bases; unmatched junction nucleotides: 7. CDR3 length equals 15 residues. The CDR3 protein is CSARKTSGVQETQYF. CDR3 DNA (partial): TGCAGTGCTAGAAAAACTAGCGGTGTGCAAGAGACC.

Concerning this clone itself: The read ends 3 residues shy of where the CDR3 ends; the end is completed using the germline J gene. The chain links TRBV7-9 to TRBJ2-7, with a possible D match to TRBD1 (6 bases). Germline V gene lookup returns CDR1 SEHNR and CDR2 FQNEAQ (reference sequence). CDR3 length equals 14 residues. The V gene lost 1 base and the J gene lost 5 bases, with 12 bases spanning the gap. CDR3 DNA (partial): TGTGCCAGCAGCTTAGGACAGGCCGTGAACGAG. This encodes CASSLGQAVNE. The whole CDR3 sequence reads CASSLGQAVNEQYF.

On this clone itself: The read stops 3 residues short of the end of the CDR3; the missing end is completed from the germline J gene. This chain connects TRBV30 to TRBJ1-2; D remains ambiguous. In germline, CDR1 is GTSNPN, CDR2 SVGIG (reference sequence). V lost 2 bases to trimming and J lost 7 bases, with 8 bases between them. The CDR3 loop spans 11 amino acids. CDR3 sequence: CAWSPTIGYTF. CDR3 DNA, as far as it was read: TGTGCCTGGAGTCCAACAATTGGC.

With regard to this clone: The CDR3 end lies 3 residues beyond the end of the read and is filled in from the germline J gene. The chain links TRBV19 to TRBJ1-2, with 9 bases that match TRBD1. CDR1 LNHDA and CDR2 SQIVND come from the germline V gene (reference sequence). The length of the CDR3 is 14 residues. The CDR3 is CASNYYGTGKGYTF. CDR3 DNA (partial): TGTGCCAGTAATTATTATGGGACAGGGAAGGGC.

Comment on this clone: The read ends 3 residues shy of where the CDR3 ends; the end is completed using the germline J gene. This chain links TRBV19 with TRBJ2-7; D is possibly TRBD1 (5 bases). Germline CDR1 reads LNHDA; CDR2 reads SQIVND (reference sequence). The ends were cut back, 7 bases at V and 0 bases at J, with 13 bases in the middle. This CDR3 contains 14 residues. The CDR3 bases that were read are TGTGCCAGTACAGACAGATTTAGCTCCTACGAG. Protein sequence: CASTDRFSSYE. The whole CDR3 region reads CASTDRFSSYEQYF.

Of note for this clone: Other nucleotide sequences from this sample produce the same CDR3. The covered CDR3 bases are TGTGCCAGTAGAGCAGGCAGCTCTGGAAACACC. As protein: CASRAGSSGNT. The full CDR3 protein reads CASRAGSSGNTIYF. This chain links TRBV19 with TRBJ1-3; unclear D gene. The CDR3 goes on 3 residues after the read ends, and that part is filled in from the germline J gene. Germline V gene sequence: CDR1 LNHDA, CDR2 SQIVND (reference sequence). The CDR3 has 14 residues. Trimming pared 6 bases from V and 0 bases from J, leaving 9 bases between.